This T cell receptor beta chain was profiled in a study of blood T cell repertoires in COVID-19. Study at large: The United States, Italy and Spain were the sources of the acute and convalescent COVID-19 samples. T cells, B-cell-depleted T cells, or PBMCs supplied cDNA or gDNA.

Researchers sorted participants into cohorts using their self-reported clinical history. Donors of Cohort 3 who recovered were those that had two negative PCRs, clearance, or symptom resolution. The V end was cut by 3 bases, the J end by 2 bases, with 13 bases between. CDR1 and CDR2 (germline): MNHEY, SMNVEV (reference sequence). The CDR3 extends over 15 amino acids. Produced via immunoSEQ multiplex PCR; TCRdb's table is partial and in-frame only. This table has about 64,000 clones, around 90% appearing once. J is TRBJ1-1 and V is TRBV27, with D perhaps TRBD1 (5 bases). The specimen was PBMCs or T cells enriched from blood (not recorded which). This receptor was identified in a woman in her 40s who had recovered from COVID-19. CDR3 protein: CASSLGRALNTEAFF. Written as DNA, the CDR3 is TGTGCCAGCAGTTTGGGCAGGGCTCTAAACACTGAAGCTTTCTTT.